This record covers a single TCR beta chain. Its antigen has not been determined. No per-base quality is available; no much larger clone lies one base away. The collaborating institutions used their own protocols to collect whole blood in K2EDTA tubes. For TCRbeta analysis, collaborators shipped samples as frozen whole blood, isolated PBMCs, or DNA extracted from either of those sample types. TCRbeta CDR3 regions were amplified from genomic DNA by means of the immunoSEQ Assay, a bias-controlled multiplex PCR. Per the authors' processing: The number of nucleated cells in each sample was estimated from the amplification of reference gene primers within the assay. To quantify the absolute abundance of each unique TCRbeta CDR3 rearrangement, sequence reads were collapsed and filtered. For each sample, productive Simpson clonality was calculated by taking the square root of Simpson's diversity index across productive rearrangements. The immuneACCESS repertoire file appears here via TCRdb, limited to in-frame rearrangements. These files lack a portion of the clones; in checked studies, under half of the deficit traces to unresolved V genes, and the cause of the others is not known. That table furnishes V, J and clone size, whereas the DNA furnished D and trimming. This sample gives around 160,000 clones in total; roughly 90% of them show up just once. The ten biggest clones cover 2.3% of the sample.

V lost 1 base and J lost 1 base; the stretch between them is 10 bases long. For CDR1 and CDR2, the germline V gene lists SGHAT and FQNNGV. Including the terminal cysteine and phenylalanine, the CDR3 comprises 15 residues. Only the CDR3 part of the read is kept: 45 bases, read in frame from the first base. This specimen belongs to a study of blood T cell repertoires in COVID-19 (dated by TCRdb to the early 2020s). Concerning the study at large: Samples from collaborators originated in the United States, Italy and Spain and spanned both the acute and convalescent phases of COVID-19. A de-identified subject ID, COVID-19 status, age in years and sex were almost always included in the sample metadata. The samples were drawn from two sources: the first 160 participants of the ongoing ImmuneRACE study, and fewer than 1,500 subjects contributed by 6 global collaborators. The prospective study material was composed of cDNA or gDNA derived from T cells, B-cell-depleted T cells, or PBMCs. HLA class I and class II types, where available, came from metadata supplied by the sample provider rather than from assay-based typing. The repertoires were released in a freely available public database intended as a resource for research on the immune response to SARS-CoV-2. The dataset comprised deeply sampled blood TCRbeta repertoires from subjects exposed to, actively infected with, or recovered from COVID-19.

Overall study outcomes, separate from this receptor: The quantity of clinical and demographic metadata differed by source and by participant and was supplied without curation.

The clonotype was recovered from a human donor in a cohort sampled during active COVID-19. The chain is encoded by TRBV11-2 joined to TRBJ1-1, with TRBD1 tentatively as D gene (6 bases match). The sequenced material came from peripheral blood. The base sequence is TGTGCCAGCAGCTTAGGGAACAGGGCGAACACTGAAGCTTTCTTT. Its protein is CASSLGNRANTEAFF.